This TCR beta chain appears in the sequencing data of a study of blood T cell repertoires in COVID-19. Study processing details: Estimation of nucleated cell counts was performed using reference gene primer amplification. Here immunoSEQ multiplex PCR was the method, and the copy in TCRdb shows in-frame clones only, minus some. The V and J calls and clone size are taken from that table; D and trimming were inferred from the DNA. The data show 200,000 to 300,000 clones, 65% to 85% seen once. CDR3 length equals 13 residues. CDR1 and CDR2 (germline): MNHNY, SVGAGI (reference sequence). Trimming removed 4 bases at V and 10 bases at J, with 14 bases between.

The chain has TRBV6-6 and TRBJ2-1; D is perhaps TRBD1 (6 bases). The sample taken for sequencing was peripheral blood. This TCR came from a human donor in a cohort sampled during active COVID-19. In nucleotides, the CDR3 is TGTGCCAGCAGTTCACAGGGTCTGGAAGAGCAGTTCTTC. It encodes CASSSQGLEEQFF.